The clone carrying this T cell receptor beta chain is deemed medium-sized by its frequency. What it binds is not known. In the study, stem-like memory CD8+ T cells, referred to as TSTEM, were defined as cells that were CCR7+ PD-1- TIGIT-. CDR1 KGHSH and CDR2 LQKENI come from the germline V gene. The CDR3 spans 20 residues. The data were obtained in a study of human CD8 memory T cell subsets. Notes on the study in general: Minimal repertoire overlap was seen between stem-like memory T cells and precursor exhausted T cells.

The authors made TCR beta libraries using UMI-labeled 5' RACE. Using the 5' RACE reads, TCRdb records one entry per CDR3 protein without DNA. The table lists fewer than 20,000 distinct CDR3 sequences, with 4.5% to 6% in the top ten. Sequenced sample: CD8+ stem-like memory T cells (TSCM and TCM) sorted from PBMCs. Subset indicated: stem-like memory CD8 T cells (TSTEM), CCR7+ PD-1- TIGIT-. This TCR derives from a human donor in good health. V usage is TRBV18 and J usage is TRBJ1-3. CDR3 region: CASSPIAGLEPGLSGNTIYF.